These 25 T cell receptor beta chains were all obtained from the same sample, sequenced in a study of shared clonotypes between healthy human individuals. Produced via immunoSEQ multiplex PCR; TCRdb's table is partial and in-frame only. This sample yields about 870,000 clones, of which approximately 92% are seen a single time; under 30% belongs to the top ten. Naive CD8 cells lacked CD45RO and underwent positive selection for CCR7, leaving out terminally differentiated effector memory CD45RA+ cells. Specimen: naive CD8+ T cells sorted from blood. Source of these receptors: a man aged 25 to 40 in good health.

This clone has a handful of counts. This chain joins TRBV6-6 and TRBJ1-2; 10 bases are shared with TRBD1. Germline loops: CDR1 MNHNY, CDR2 SVGAGI (reference sequence). The CDR3 is 14 amino acids. The V and J ends lost 6 bases and 2 bases, in that order; junction bases with no gene match: 3. The CDR3 reads CASSPTGGNYGYTF. The CDR3 DNA is TGTGCCAGCAGCCCGACAGGGGGCAACTATGGCTACACCTTC.

This sequence joins TRBV10-3 and TRBJ2-1, with 9 bases identical to TRBD2. CDR3 length equals 15 residues. The germline V gene has CDR1 ENHRY and CDR2 SYGVKD. The V gene end was trimmed by 2 bases and the J gene end by 3 bases; junction bases not matched to a gene: 2. The CDR3 nucleotides are TGTGCCATCAGTGAGGTGACTAGCGGCTACAATGAGCAGTTCTTC. This sequence encodes CAISEVTSGYNEQFF.

The chain couples TRBV6-5 to TRBJ2-3; either TRBD1 or TRBD2 may fit D (5 bases each). The V end lost 8 bases, the J end lost 2 bases, and 11 bases lay between the germline ends. The CDR3 runs to 13 residues. The V gene's germline CDR1 is MNHEY and CDR2 SVGAGI. The DNA for the CDR3 is TGTGCCAGCTGGGGGTCTAACACAGATACGCAGTATTTT. As protein: CASWGSNTDTQYF.

The chain carries TRBV4-1 and TRBJ2-1, with unresolved D. Germline values: CDR1 MGHRA, CDR2 YSYEKL. The V and J ends lost 8 bases and 1 base respectively, with 9 bases between them. The CDR3 has 13 amino acids. The CDR3 sequence is CASRSGSYNEQFF. In DNA, the CDR3 is TGCGCCAGCCGATCGGGTTCCTACAATGAGCAGTTCTTC.

This clone was observed a handful of times. The chain employs TRBV18 and TRBJ1-2; a weak D match, TRBD1 (5 bases). The CDR3 is 15 residues long. The germline V and J ends were trimmed by 0 bases and 7 bases, with 15 bases remaining between them. Germline-derived CDR1 and CDR2 are KGHSH and LQKENI. CDR3 nucleotide sequence: TGTGCCAGCTCACCACCGCCAGGGCGAGTGGGTGGCTACACCTTC. Protein sequence: CASSPPPGRVGGYTF.

The chain links TRBV27 to TRBJ2-7, with unresolved D. The CDR3 has 16 amino acids. Germline values: CDR1 MNHEY, CDR2 SMNVEV (reference sequence). The ends were cut back, 6 bases at V and 0 bases at J, with 18 bases in the middle. The CDR3 DNA follows: TGTGCCAGCAGCCCGATCGGTGGACGGAGCTCCTACGAGCAGTACTTC. It specifies CASSPIGGRSSYEQYF.

The CDR3 sequence is CASSQGLAGVTDTQYF. The CDR3 nucleotides are TGCGCCAGCAGCCAAGGACTAGCGGGAGTCACAGATACGCAGTATTTT. The chain recombines TRBV4-1 with TRBJ2-3; 12 positions agree with TRBD2. CDR3 size: 16 residues. CDR1 is MGHRA, CDR2 YSYEKL, per germline. J lost 2 bases, V lost 1 base, and 1 base had no gene match.

This chain connects TRBV9 to TRBJ2-6; TRBD1 agrees at 10 bases. Germline lookup yields CDR1 SGDLS and CDR2 YYNGEE. V was clipped by 4 bases and J by 1 base; unmatched bases: 5. This CDR3 comprises 17 residues. CDR3 nucleotides: TGTGCCAGCAGCCCCGGGACAGGGGAGTCTGGGGCCAACGTCCTGACTTTC. Translating gives CASSPGTGESGANVLTF.

The chain couples TRBV5-6 to TRBJ2-7; TRBD2 matches at 7 bases. CDR3 length equals 16 residues. V shed 0 bases, J shed 4 bases, and the junction held 10 bases outside the gene matches. Germline V gives CDR1 SGHDT, CDR2 YYEEEE. CDR3 protein: CASSLGAGPPPYEQYF. CDR3 bases: TGTGCCAGCAGCTTGGGAGCGGGACCGCCCCCGTACGAGCAGTACTTC. Full variable domain (remainder filled in from reference TRBV5-6 and TRBJ2-7): DAGVTQSPTHLIKTRGQQVTLRCSPKSGHDTVSWYQQALGQGPQFIFQYYEEEERQRGNFPDRFSGHQFPNYSSELNVNALLLGDSALYLCASSLGAGPPPYEQYFGPGTRLTVT.

The chain is built from TRBV7-8 and TRBJ2-7; TRBD1 matches 9 bases. This CDR3 spans 15 amino acids. Germline lookup yields CDR1 SGHVS and CDR2 FQNEAQ. Germline trimming cut 2 bases from V and 0 bases from J; bases unmatched to any gene: 2. CDR3 bases: TGTGCCAGCAGCTTAAGACAGGGGGTCTCCTACGAGCAGTACTTC. Its protein product is CASSLRQGVSYEQYF.

This chain uses TRBV15 with TRBJ2-6; D is perhaps TRBD2 (5 bases). V gave up 4 bases and J gave up 2 bases, with 12 bases separating them. This CDR3 is 16 amino acids long. Looked up from germline, CDR1 is LNHNV and CDR2 is YYDKDF (reference sequence). DNA of the CDR3: TGTGCCACCAGCACCCCTCTGGAGGCTGGGGCCAACGTCCTGACTTTC. As protein: CATSTPLEAGANVLTF.

This chain uses TRBV28 with TRBJ2-7; D not resolved. This CDR3 has 13 residues. The V gene's germline CDR1 is MDHEN and CDR2 SYDVKM. The V gene lost 3 bases and the J gene lost 2 bases, with 8 bases spanning the gap. CDR3 in amino acids: CASSLRLTYEQYF. The CDR3 region has the DNA TGTGCCAGCAGTTTGAGACTGACCTACGAGCAGTACTTC.

This clone appeared a single time. V is TRBV28 and J is TRBJ2-1; 10 bases match TRBD2. Trimming cost V 7 bases and J 2 bases; bases outside gene matches: 8. The CDR3 has 16 residues. Germline loops: CDR1 MDHEN, CDR2 SYDVKM. CDR3 protein: CASIDPGLAAYNEQFF. DNA for the CDR3: TGTGCCAGCATTGACCCAGGACTAGCGGCCTACAATGAGCAGTTCTTC.

The V call is TRBV5-4, the J call TRBJ1-4; 9 bases map to TRBD1. The J segment lost 7 bases and the V segment lost 4 bases, leaving 11 bases of the junction unmatched. There are 16 residues in the CDR3. Germline V lookup: CDR1 SGHNT, CDR2 YYREEE (reference sequence). CDR3 protein: CASSTREGTGSEKLFF. Here the CDR3 DNA reads TGTGCCAGCAGCACTAGGGAGGGGACAGGGAGTGAAAAACTGTTTTTT.

V usage is TRBV28 and J usage is TRBJ2-1; D is possibly TRBD2 (5 bases). CDR3 length equals 14 residues. Deletions cut 6 bases from V and 13 bases from J, with 22 bases between. The germline gives CDR1 MDHEN, CDR2 SYDVKM. The CDR3 DNA is TGTGCCAGCAGCCTCCGAGGAGGTCTCTACCGTCAGTTCTTC. Its translation: CASSLRGGLYRQFF. Combining the CDR3 with reference TRBV28 and TRBJ2-1 gives the whole variable domain DVKVTQSSRYLVKRTGEKVFLECVQDMDHENMFWYRQDPGLGLRLIYFSYDVKMKEKGDIPEGYSVSREKKERFSLILESASTNQTSMYLCASSLRGGLYRQFFGPGTRLTVL.

Concerning this clone itself: Other DNA sequences from this sample encode an identical CDR3 as well. The rearrangement links TRBV27 to TRBJ1-1, with D possibly TRBD1 on 5 matching bases. Germline CDR1 reads MNHEY; CDR2 reads SMNVEV (reference sequence). The ends were cut back, 10 bases at V and 0 bases at J, with 9 bases in the middle. The CDR3 runs 12 residues. CDR3 coding DNA: TGTGCCACCTCGGGGGTGAACACTGAAGCTTTCTTT. Protein: CATSGVNTEAFF.

The rearrangement joins TRBV10-3 to TRBJ2-2, with 7 bases that match TRBD2. This CDR3 is built from 15 residues. The V gene end was trimmed by 3 bases and the J gene end by 5 bases; junction bases not matched to a gene: 6. Germline lookup yields CDR1 ENHRY and CDR2 SYGVKD. CDR3 sequence: CAISEGGGGTGELFF. The CDR3 coding sequence is TGTGCCATCAGTGAAGGCGGCGGGGGTACCGGGGAGCTGTTTTTT.

The CDR3 sequence is CASSYPGQGVYGYTF. The CDR3 coding sequence is TGTGCCAGCAGTTACCCGGGACAGGGGGTCTATGGCTACACCTTC. The chain recombines TRBV7-9 with TRBJ1-2, with 11 bases fitting TRBD1. The J segment lost 4 bases and the V segment lost 6 bases, leaving 7 bases of the junction unmatched. Germline V gives CDR1 SEHNR, CDR2 FQNEAQ (reference sequence). CDR3 length equals 15 residues.

The chain uses TRBV6-5 and TRBJ2-7, with D perhaps TRBD1 (6 bases). CDR3 length: 15 amino acids. Trimming left V 6 bases short and J 3 bases short, with 18 bases between. Germline CDR1 reads MNHEY; CDR2 reads SVGAGI. CDR3 DNA sequence: TGTGCCAGCAGCAAATCAGGGGAGTTCATCTACGAGCAGTACTTC. This encodes CASSKSGEFIYEQYF.

V gene TRBV4-2 combines with J gene TRBJ2-7; 8 bases align to TRBD2. V lost 4 bases to trimming and J lost 2 bases; unmatched junction nucleotides: 7. CDR3 size: 15 residues. Germline CDR1 LGHNA, CDR2 YNFKEQ. CDR3 nucleotides: TGTGCCAGCAGCCCCCCAGGACTAGCAGCCTACGAGCAGTACTTC. This encodes CASSPPGLAAYEQYF.

The chain links TRBV18 to TRBJ1-4; D call uncertain. The germline CDR1 and CDR2 sequences are KGHSH and LQKENI. Trimming pared 6 bases from V and 14 bases from J, leaving 16 bases between. This CDR3 is built from 12 residues. The CDR3 DNA follows: TGTGCCAGCTCTCCCCGGGAGCCTATTCTGTTTTTT. As protein: CASSPREPILFF.

This sequence joins TRBV19 and TRBJ2-1, with 7 bases identical to TRBD2. Unmatched junction bases numbered 27, after V lost 6 bases and J lost 10 bases. CDR1 is LNHDA, CDR2 SQIVND, per germline (reference sequence). The length of the CDR3 is 19 residues. DNA for the CDR3: TGTGCCAGTAGCACCCGTGCGGGAGCCCGGGTCGATCGGTACGGGGAGCAGTTCTTC. This translates into CASSTRAGARVDRYGEQFF.

CDR3 sequence: CASSDWDSSTDTQYF. The CDR3 DNA follows: TGTGCCAGCAGCGATTGGGACTCTAGCACAGATACGCAGTATTTT. The chain uses TRBV2 and TRBJ2-3; D is perhaps TRBD2 (6 bases). Trimming took 6 bases from V and 0 from J, leaving 13 bases between them. CDR1 is SNHLY and CDR2 is FYNNEI in the germline V gene. This CDR3 is built from 15 residues.

This chain links TRBV30 with TRBJ2-1; D unclear. Germline CDR1 and CDR2: GTSNPN and SVGIG (reference sequence). V lost 3 bases to trimming and J lost 8 bases, with 20 bases between them. This CDR3 comprises 15 residues. CDR3 region: CAWSLGTGGLDEQFF. The DNA for the CDR3 is TGTGCCTGGAGCCTAGGTACGGGTGGCTTGGATGAGCAGTTCTTC.

The chain links TRBV7-8 to TRBJ2-3; D is unresolved. CDR3 size: 16 residues. Trimming left V 1 base short and J 0 bases short, with 11 bases between. CDR1 SGHVS and CDR2 FQNEAQ come from the germline V gene. The CDR3 nucleotides read TGTGCCAGCAGCTTAGACGAGCGAACTAGCACAGATACGCAGTATTTT. It encodes CASSLDERTSTDTQYF.